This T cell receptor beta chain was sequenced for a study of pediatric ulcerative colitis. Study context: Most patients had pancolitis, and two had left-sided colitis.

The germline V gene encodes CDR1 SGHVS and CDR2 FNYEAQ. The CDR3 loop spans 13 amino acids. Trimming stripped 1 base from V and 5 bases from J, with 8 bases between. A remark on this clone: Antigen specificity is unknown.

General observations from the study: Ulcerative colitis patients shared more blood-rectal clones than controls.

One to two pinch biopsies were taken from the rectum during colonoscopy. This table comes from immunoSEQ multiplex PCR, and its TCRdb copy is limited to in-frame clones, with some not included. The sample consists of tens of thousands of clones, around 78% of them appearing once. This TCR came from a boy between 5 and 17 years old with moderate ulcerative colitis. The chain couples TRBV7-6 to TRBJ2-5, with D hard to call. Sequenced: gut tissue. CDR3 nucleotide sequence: TGTGCCAGCAGCTTAGGGGTGGGGGAGACCCAGTACTTC. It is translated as CASSLGVGETQYF.